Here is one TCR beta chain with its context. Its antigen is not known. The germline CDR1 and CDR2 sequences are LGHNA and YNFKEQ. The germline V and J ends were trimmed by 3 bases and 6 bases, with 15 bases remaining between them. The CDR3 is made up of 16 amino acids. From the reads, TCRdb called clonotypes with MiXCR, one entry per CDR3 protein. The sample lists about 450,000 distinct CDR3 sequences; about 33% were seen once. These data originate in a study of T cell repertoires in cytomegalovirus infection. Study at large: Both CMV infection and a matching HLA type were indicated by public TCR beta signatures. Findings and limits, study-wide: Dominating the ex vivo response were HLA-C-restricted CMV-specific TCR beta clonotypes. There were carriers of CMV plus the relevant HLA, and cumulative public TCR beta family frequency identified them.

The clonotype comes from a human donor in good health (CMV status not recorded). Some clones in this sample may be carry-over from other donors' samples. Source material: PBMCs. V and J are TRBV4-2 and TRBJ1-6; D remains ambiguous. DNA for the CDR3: TGTGCCAGCAGCCAGTACCTCCCCGCCGGTAATTCACCCCTCCACTTT. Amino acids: CASSQYLPAGNSPLHF.